This T cell receptor (beta chain) was sequenced in a study of early T cells in non-severe SARS-CoV-2 infection. Background on the study: Investigators sequenced bulk RNA drawn from unsorted whole blood, and chains remained unpaired.

Germline values: CDR1 SQVTM, CDR2 ANQGSEA. The V and J ends lost 6 bases and 8 bases respectively, with 16 bases between them. The CDR3 consists of 12 residues. The sample holds many counts of this clonotype. Its matching antigen is unknown. Each cDNA molecule carried a unique molecular identifier. From the 5' RACE reads, TCRdb called clonotypes with MiXCR, one entry per CDR3 protein. The table records approximately 22,000 distinct CDR3 sequences, roughly 4% of them present only once. Overall study results and limits: Matching with VDJdb favored anti-spike CD8 responses (missing private and CD4 specificities).

The rearrangement links TRBV29-1 to TRBJ1-1; D is perhaps TRBD1 (5 bases). Material: whole blood. This clonotype originated in an adult who was a healthcare worker with PCR-confirmed SARS-CoV-2 infection or an uninfected control (not recorded which). The CDR3 protein is CSVPVRAGEAFF. DNA for the CDR3: TGCAGCGTCCCCGTCAGGGCGGGCGAAGCTTTCTTT.